This TCR beta chain was sequenced for a study of vaccination effects on CD4 cells after COVID-19. Germline trimming cut 0 bases from V and 7 bases from J; bases unmatched to any gene: 6. The CDR3 has 16 residues. Germline CDR1 is MGHRA and CDR2 is YSYEKL. Upon completion of roughly ten days in culture, CD4+ T cells were isolated. Participants received two doses of either the BNT162b2 or mRNA-1273 vaccine. Nucleocapsid antibodies stayed negative before and after vaccination, showing no earlier SARS-CoV-2 infection. Repertoires were generated with immunoSEQ multiplex PCR, while TCRdb's copy carries only in-frame clones and drops some. The table records around 40,000 clones, 72% of them present only once. A remark on this clone: Its antigen remains unknown.

The chain employs TRBV4-1 and TRBJ1-2; 12 bases are shared with TRBD1. This sequence originates from a human donor who received a COVID-19 vaccine. Sequencing used CD4+ T cells from PBMCs cultured without peptide, obtained after COVID-19 vaccination. The CDR3 loop reads CASSQERGQGAGGYTF. The CDR3 region has the DNA TGCGCCAGCAGCCAAGAGAGGGGACAGGGGGCGGGTGGCTACACCTTC.